These 12 T cell receptor beta chains were all obtained from the same sample, sequenced in a study of cytomegalovirus exposure and HLA in healthy donors (dated by TCRdb to 2015 to 2018). The library came from the immunoSEQ multiplex PCR assay. For the multiplex PCR, a mixture combining 60 forward primers for TCR Vbeta segments and 13 reverse primers for TCR Jbeta segments was used. Entries here come from immuneACCESS through TCRdb and include only in-frame sequences with V and J called. Some clones fail to appear in such tables; in the studies checked, an unresolved V gene covers under half of the shortfall, and the cause of the remainder is unknown. A total of about 120,000 clones appear in this sample, over 75% of them only once. The ten largest clones represent 5% to 6% of the sample. The sequenced sample consisted of PBMCs. These receptors were collected from a woman under 40 in good health and CMV-seropositive.

The chain couples TRBV6-4 to TRBJ2-7; perhaps TRBD2 as D (6 bases). Germline V gene data show CDR1 as MRHNA and CDR2 as SNTAGT. V shed 3 bases and J shed 1 base, with 13 bases lying between them. The length of the CDR3 is 15 residues. Here the CDR3 DNA reads TGTGCCAGCAGTGATATGCGGGGTAGTTCCTACGAGCAGTACTTC. Its translation is CASSDMRGSSYEQYF.

Regarding this clone: The missing conserved phenylalanine or tryptophan at the end of this CDR3 makes a read error likely. The limits of the CDR3 on the DNA are not certain, so only TCRdb's listed CDR3 is given. This chain joins TRBV7-9 and TRBJ1-2; TRBD1 is the table's D call and was not checked against the DNA. The CDR3 is 10 amino acids in total, end residues counted. CDR1 is SEHNR, CDR2 FQNEAQ, per germline (reference sequence). CDR3: CASSLDTGAL.

This chain connects TRBV7-9 to TRBJ1-1, with 7 bases fitting TRBD1. CDR3 length: 16 residues. From germline, CDR1 is SEHNR and CDR2 FQNEAQ (reference sequence). The V gene end was trimmed by 1 base and the J gene end by 0 bases; junction bases not matched to a gene: 5. The CDR3 DNA sequence: TGTGCCAGCAGCTTAGTGGGGGACAGCCTGAACACTGAAGCTTTCTTT. Translated: CASSLVGDSLNTEAFF.

Note on this clone: The junction shows a germline mismatch at one end, possibly a read error. The rearrangement links TRBV7-7 to TRBJ2-7; 7 nucleotides line up with TRBD1. This CDR3 has 13 amino acids. From germline, CDR1 is SSHAT and CDR2 FNYEAQ (reference sequence). The CDR3 is CASSRDSDYEQYF. CDR3 in DNA: TGTGCTAGCAGCCGGGACAGTGATTACGAGCAGTACTTC.

V is TRBV6-1 and J is TRBJ2-5, with 8 bases matching TRBD1. The end of the DNA is better explained by TRBJ2-7, so the J call may be wrong. The CDR3 contains 14 residues. Per germline, CDR1 MNHNS and CDR2 SASEGT. The CDR3 DNA is TGTGCCAGCGCTCAGGGGGCTTATCCCTACGAGCAGTACTTC. Translating gives CASAQGAYPYEQYF.

The V call is TRBV29-1, the J call TRBJ2-3, with a tentative D call TRBD1 (5 bases). This CDR3 comprises 12 residues. Trimming removed 0 bases from V and 10 bases from J, with 11 bases in between. Germline V gene data show CDR1 as SQVTM and CDR2 as ANQGSEA. In nucleotides, the CDR3 is TGCAGCGTTGAAGATCAGGGTTATGCGCAGTATTTT. Translating it yields CSVEDQGYAQYF.

The chain combines TRBV5-1 with TRBJ1-1; 9 bases match TRBD1. This CDR3 comprises 17 residues. Looked up from germline, CDR1 is SGHRS and CDR2 is YFSETQ. The V and J ends lost 0 bases and 3 bases, in that order; junction bases with no gene match: 9. For the CDR3, the DNA is TGCGCCAGCAGCTTGGCCGGGACAGGGTTACGCGACACTGAAGCTTTCTTT. Translated: CASSLAGTGLRDTEAFF.

V and J are TRBV4-1 and TRBJ2-7, with 10 bases identical to TRBD1. Germline V lookup: CDR1 MGHRA, CDR2 YSYEKL. After removal of 1 base from V and 3 bases from J, the junction contained 3 bases not matched to a gene. The CDR3 totals 15 residues. The CDR3 coding sequence is TGCGCCAGCAGCCAAGTGACAGGGGGCAACTACGAGCAGTACTTC. Its translation is CASSQVTGGNYEQYF.

The chain recombines TRBV4-1 with TRBJ1-2; D is possibly TRBD1 (6 bases). The germline gives CDR1 MGHRA, CDR2 YSYEKL. Trimming removed 1 base at V and 4 bases at J, with 13 bases between. This CDR3 region has 15 residues. CDR3 protein: CASSQGQGGGYGYTF. DNA of the CDR3: TGCGCCAGCAGCCAAGGGCAGGGAGGGGGCTATGGCTACACCTTC.

This chain uses TRBV2 with TRBJ1-5; the D gene is possibly TRBD1 (6 bases). V lost 1 base, J lost 7 bases, and 8 bases lay in between. The CDR3 length is 13 residues. The germline gives CDR1 SNHLY, CDR2 FYNNEI. CDR3 in amino acids: CASSEEGEQPQHF. CDR3 nucleotide sequence: TGTGCCAGCAGTGAAGAGGGGGAGCAGCCCCAGCATTTT.

This clone was detected once. The genes are TRBV7-8 and TRBJ1-1; tentatively, D is TRBD1 (6 bases). Trimming pared 6 bases from V and 1 base from J, leaving 12 bases between. The length of the CDR3 is 14 residues. Germline V gene sequence: CDR1 SGHVS, CDR2 FQNEAQ. The CDR3 sequence is CASSPGQKNTEAFF. CDR3 DNA: TGTGCCAGCAGTCCTGGACAGAAGAACACTGAAGCTTTCTTT.

The gene calls are TRBV7-9 and TRBJ2-7; 9 nucleotides line up with TRBD1. With 2 bases clipped from V and 4 bases from J, the junction kept 6 bases outside the gene matches. Germline values: CDR1 SEHNR, CDR2 FQNEAQ (reference sequence). CDR3 size: 15 residues. The CDR3 reads CASSLPGQGIYEQYF. CDR3 DNA: TGTGCCAGCAGCTTACCGGGACAGGGTATATACGAGCAGTACTTC.